Reported below is one T cell receptor (beta chain). Its specificity is unknown. Germline-derived CDR1 and CDR2 are MGHRA and YSYEKL. This CDR3 comprises 19 residues. J gave up 2 bases and V 2 bases, and 16 bases lay outside the gene matches. Libraries were prepared by immunoSEQ multiplex PCR; TCRdb keeps only in-frame clonotypes and omits some of them. The sample records roughly 84,000 clones, more than 75% being singletons. The data are from a study of cytomegalovirus exposure and HLA in healthy donors. Study overall: The approximately 120 validation repertoires were reported in a later analysis to have been generated on the same platform as the 666 first-cohort repertoires. Findings and caveats of the study: In vitro data verified three CMV-associated chains as specific for CMV antigens.

V is TRBV4-1 and J is TRBJ2-5, with 8 bases matching TRBD2. The sequence was collected from a man aged 25 to 40 in good health and CMV-seronegative. Source material: PBMCs. CDR3 sequence (DNA): TGCGCCAGCAGCCAAATAATGTTATTAGCGGGATCGATTCAAGAGACCCAGTACTTC. Amino acids: CASSQIMLLAGSIQETQYF.